The 20 T cell receptor beta chains listed next were all sequenced from one sample in a study of shared clonotypes between healthy human individuals. Using immunoSEQ multiplex PCR, the repertoire was profiled, and TCRdb retains in-frame clones only, with some absent. The data contain a few million clones, 90% to 97% of them singletons. Sequenced: naive CD4+ T cells sorted from blood. The subset is: CD45RA+ positively selected. All receptors come from a man aged 18 to 35 in good health.

The V call is TRBV2, the J call TRBJ1-2; D remains ambiguous. CDR3 size: 12 residues. Trimming pared 8 bases from V and 8 bases from J, leaving 15 bases between. Germline assignment: CDR1 SNHLY and CDR2 FYNNEI. CDR3 sequence (DNA): TGTGCCAGCCTAGGGTCCTGGAACGGCTACACCTTC. Protein: CASLGSWNGYTF.

The chain is built from TRBV2 and TRBJ1-6, with TRBD1 matching 9 bases. Germline V gene data show CDR1 as SNHLY and CDR2 as FYNNEI. Trimming took 6 bases from V and 7 from J; bases not matched to a gene: 7. This CDR3 spans 15 amino acids. This chain's CDR3 is CASRLGTGRNSPLHF. The CDR3 bases are TGTGCCAGCAGGTTGGGGACAGGGCGGAATTCACCCCTCCACTTT.

V usage is TRBV28 and J usage is TRBJ1-4; weak D call: TRBD1 (5 bases). Germline CDR1 is MDHEN and CDR2 is SYDVKM. With 8 bases removed from V and 0 bases from J, the gap between germline ends came to 10 bases. The CDR3 contains 14 residues. CDR3 DNA sequence: TGTGCCAGCTCCCGGGGGTCAACTAATGAAAAACTGTTTTTT. This translates into CASSRGSTNEKLFF.

Only one count was recorded for this clone. This sequence joins TRBV19 and TRBJ2-7; D may be TRBD1 (6 bases). Trimming shortened V by 9 bases and J by 0 bases, and 21 bases separated the two germline ends. This CDR3 is 16 amino acids long. CDR1 LNHDA and CDR2 SQIVND come from the germline V gene (reference sequence). The CDR3 region is CARRRAQGHSSYEQYF. CDR3 nucleotide sequence: TGTGCCAGACGAAGGGCACAGGGCCACTCCTCCTACGAGCAGTACTTC.

The rearrangement joins TRBV20-1 to TRBJ2-1; D gene ambiguous. V was trimmed by 5 bases and J by 8 bases, leaving 7 bases between them. CDR1 is DFQATT, CDR2 SNEGSKA, per germline (reference sequence). The CDR3 covers 10 residues. The CDR3 DNA sequence: TGCAGTGCTGGGTCAGATGAGCAGTTCTTC. Its protein product is CSAGSDEQFF.

Details on this clone: This sample includes further DNA sequences coding for the same CDR3. The chain combines TRBV19 with TRBJ1-4; D possibly corresponds to TRBD1 (6 bases). Trimming cost V 1 base and J 8 bases, with 11 bases left between them. The germline V gene has CDR1 LNHDA and CDR2 SQIVND (reference sequence). The CDR3 consists of 14 residues. CDR3 in amino acids: CASSIGGGNEKLFF. The CDR3, as DNA: TGTGCCAGTAGTATAGGTGGGGGCAACGAAAAACTGTTTTTT.

CDR3 DNA: TGTGCCAGCAGCCAACTAGCGGGAGTCCCCACAGATACGCAGTATTTT. Its protein product is CASSQLAGVPTDTQYF. The chain links TRBV5-4 to TRBJ2-3; 11 nucleotides line up with TRBD2. The V segment lost 4 bases and the J segment 2 bases; nucleotides outside the gene matches: 6. This CDR3 has 16 residues. Germline V CDR1 and CDR2: SGHNT, YYREEE (reference sequence).

The V and J genes are TRBV19 and TRBJ1-6, with no clear D. V dropped 6 bases and J dropped 6 bases, with 15 bases sitting between them. The germline V gene encodes CDR1 LNHDA and CDR2 SQIVND (reference sequence). CDR3 length equals 15 residues. The DNA of the CDR3 is TGTGCCAGTAGAACGGGGTCACTGGGTAATTCACCCCTCCACTTT. As protein: CASRTGSLGNSPLHF.

V gene TRBV5-1 combines with J gene TRBJ1-2, with 9 bases matching TRBD1. With V trimmed by 4 bases and J by 1 base, 2 bases remained unmatched. CDR3 length equals 14 residues. Germline assignment: CDR1 SGHRS and CDR2 YFSETQ. CDR3 bases: TGCGCCAGCAGCGAGGGACAGGGTAACTATGGCTACACCTTC. The encoded protein is CASSEGQGNYGYTF.

The chain has TRBV7-2 and TRBJ1-2; no definite D call. V lost 3 bases, J lost 2 bases, and 4 bases lay in between. The CDR3 sequence is 12 residues long. Looked up from germline, CDR1 is SGHTA and CDR2 is FQGNSA. Here the CDR3 DNA reads TGTGCCAGCAGCTTCTTCAACTATGGCTACACCTTC. It translates to CASSFFNYGYTF. The full variable domain, rest sourced from reference TRBV7-2 and TRBJ1-2, is GAGVSQSPSNKVTEKGKDVELRCDPISGHTALYWYRQSLGQGLEFLIYFQGNSAPDKSGLPSDRFSAERTGGSVSTLTIQRTQQEDSAVYLCASSFFNYGYTFGSGTRLTVV.

The gene calls are TRBV10-2 and TRBJ2-1, with D possibly matching TRBD2 (5 bases). CDR1 is WSHSY and CDR2 is SAAADI in the germline V gene. The V end lost 0 bases, the J end lost 10 bases, and 13 bases lay between the germline ends. The CDR3 is 14 amino acids. The CDR3 sequence: CASSESRGSVEQFF. CDR3 DNA sequence: TGCGCCAGCAGTGAGTCTCGAGGGTCGGTCGAGCAGTTCTTC.

With regard to this clone: The same CDR3 arises from other DNA sequences in this sample as well. V is TRBV6-5 and J is TRBJ1-1; D remains unclear. The CDR3 sequence is 11 residues long. V was cut by 7 bases and J by 4 bases, with 7 bases left in between. Per the germline V gene, CDR1 is MNHEY and CDR2 is SVGAGI. As DNA, the CDR3 is TGTGCCAGCACCCGAGGCACTGAAGCTTTCTTT. This sequence encodes CASTRGTEAFF.

A single count supports this clone. The V and J genes are TRBV27 and TRBJ2-2; 16 bases agree with TRBD2. V was clipped by 2 bases and J by 0 bases; unmatched bases: 9. CDR3 size: 21 residues. The germline V gene has CDR1 MNHEY and CDR2 SMNVEV (reference sequence). The CDR3 spells CASSLRVPGLAGGPNTGELFF. CDR3 nucleotides: TGTGCCAGCAGTTTAAGGGTTCCGGGACTAGCGGGAGGGCCGAACACCGGGGAGCTGTTTTTT.

This clone is a singleton in its sample. Additional DNA sequences in this sample encode the identical CDR3. The rearrangement links TRBV5-1 to TRBJ1-6; no firm D call. The CDR3 runs to 14 residues. The V and J ends lost 0 bases and 5 bases respectively, with 6 bases between them. The germline V gene has CDR1 SGHRS and CDR2 YFSETQ. As DNA, the CDR3 is TGCGCCAGCAGCTTGGGACGGGATAATTCACCCCTCCACTTT. Protein: CASSLGRDNSPLHF.

The rearrangement uses TRBV6-5 and TRBJ2-7; D is tentatively TRBD1 or TRBD2 (5 bases each). The V gene's germline CDR1 is MNHEY and CDR2 SVGAGI. The CDR3 totals 14 residues. Deletions cut 1 base from V and 5 bases from J, with 12 bases between. The CDR3 DNA is TGTGCCAGCAGTTACTATTCCGGGACCAACGAGCAGTACTTC. Residues: CASSYYSGTNEQYF.

The CDR3 region has the DNA TGTGCCAGCAGTTACTCGGTACAGGGGAAGCCAGATACGCAGTATTTT. This gives the protein CASSYSVQGKPDTQYF. The genes are TRBV6-5 and TRBJ2-3, with TRBD1 matching over 7 bases. Losses at the gene ends were 0 bases for V and 4 bases for J; bases not matched to a gene: 7. The CDR3 sequence is 16 residues long. From germline, CDR1 is MNHEY and CDR2 SVGAGI.

This chain joins TRBV6-5 and TRBJ1-1, with TRBD1 matching 9 bases. CDR3 length equals 14 residues. Germline-derived CDR1 and CDR2 are MNHEY and SVGAGI. V lost 4 bases and J lost 3; bases outside the gene matches: 3. Here the CDR3 DNA reads TGTGCCAGCAGTTTCGACAGGGGGTACACTGAAGCTTTCTTT. Translated: CASSFDRGYTEAFF.

This clone has just a few counts. CDR3: CASSQERTGPYGYTF. As DNA, the CDR3 is TGCGCCAGCAGCCAAGAACGGACAGGCCCCTATGGCTACACCTTC. The chain recombines TRBV4-1 with TRBJ1-2; 7 bases line up with TRBD1. The germline gives CDR1 MGHRA, CDR2 YSYEKL. The CDR3 extends over 15 amino acids. Trimming at V came to 0 bases and at J to 4 bases, leaving 5 bases not matched to a gene.

A single count supports this clone. The chain is built from TRBV6-5 and TRBJ2-2; D is perhaps TRBD1 (6 bases). This CDR3 is built from 15 residues. V shed 6 bases and J shed 5 bases, with 16 bases lying between them. The V gene's germline CDR1 is MNHEY and CDR2 SVGAGI. CDR3 region: CASRKDSQETGELFF. CDR3 nucleotides: TGTGCCAGCAGGAAGGACAGCCAGGAAACCGGGGAGCTGTTTTTT.

The DNA for the CDR3 is TGTGCCAGCAGCTTGGCCGGGCAGGGACGCCCTGGGGCCAACGTCCTGACTTTC. Translated, it gives CASSLAGQGRPGANVLTF. The chain has TRBV5-6 and TRBJ2-6; D tentatively fits TRBD1 or TRBD2 (5 bases each). Between the trimmed V and J ends, which lost 0 bases and 2 bases, there was a span of 15 bases. There are 18 residues in the CDR3. Germline assignment: CDR1 SGHDT and CDR2 YYEEEE.